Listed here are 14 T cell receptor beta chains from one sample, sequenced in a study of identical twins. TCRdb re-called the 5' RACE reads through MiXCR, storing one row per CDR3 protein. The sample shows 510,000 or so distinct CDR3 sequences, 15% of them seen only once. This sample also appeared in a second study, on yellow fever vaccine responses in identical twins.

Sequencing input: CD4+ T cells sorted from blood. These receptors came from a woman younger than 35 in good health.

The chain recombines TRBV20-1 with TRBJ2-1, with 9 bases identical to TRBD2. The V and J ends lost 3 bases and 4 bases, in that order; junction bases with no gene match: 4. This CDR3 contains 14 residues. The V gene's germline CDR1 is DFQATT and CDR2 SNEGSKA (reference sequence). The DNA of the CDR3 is TGCAGTGCTAGCTCGGGACTAGCATACAATGAGCAGTTCTTC. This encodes CSASSGLAYNEQFF.

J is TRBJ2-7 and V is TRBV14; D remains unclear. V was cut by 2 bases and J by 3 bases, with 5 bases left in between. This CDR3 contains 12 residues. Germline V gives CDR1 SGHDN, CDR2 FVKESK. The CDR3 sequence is CASSQTNYEQYF. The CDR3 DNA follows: TGTGCCAGCAGCCAAACTAACTACGAGCAGTACTTC.

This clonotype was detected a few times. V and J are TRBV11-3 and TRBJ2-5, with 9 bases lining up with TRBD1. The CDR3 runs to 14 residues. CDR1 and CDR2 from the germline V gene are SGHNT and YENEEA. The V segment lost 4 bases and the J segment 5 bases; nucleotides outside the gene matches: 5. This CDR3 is CASSCDRGLETQYF. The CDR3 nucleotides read TGTGCCAGCAGCTGCGACAGGGGGTTGGAGACCCAGTACTTC.

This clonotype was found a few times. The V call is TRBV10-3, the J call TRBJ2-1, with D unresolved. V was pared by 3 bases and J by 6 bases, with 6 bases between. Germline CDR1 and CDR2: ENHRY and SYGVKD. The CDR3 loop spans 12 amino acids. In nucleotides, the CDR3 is TGTGCCATCAGTGACAAATCCAATGAGCAGTTCTTC. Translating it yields CAISDKSNEQFF.

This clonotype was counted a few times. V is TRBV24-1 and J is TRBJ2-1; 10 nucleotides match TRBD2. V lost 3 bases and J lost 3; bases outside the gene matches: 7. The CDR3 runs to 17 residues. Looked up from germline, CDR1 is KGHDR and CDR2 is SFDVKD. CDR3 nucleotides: TGTGCCACCAGTGATCGGACTAGCGGCCAAGACTACAATGAGCAGTTCTTC. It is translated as CATSDRTSGQDYNEQFF.

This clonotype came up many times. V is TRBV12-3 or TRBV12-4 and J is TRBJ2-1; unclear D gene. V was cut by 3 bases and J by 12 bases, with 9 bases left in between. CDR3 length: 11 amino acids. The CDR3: CASSLGFGQFF. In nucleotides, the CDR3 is TGTGCCAGCAGTTTGGGTTTCGGGCAGTTCTTC.

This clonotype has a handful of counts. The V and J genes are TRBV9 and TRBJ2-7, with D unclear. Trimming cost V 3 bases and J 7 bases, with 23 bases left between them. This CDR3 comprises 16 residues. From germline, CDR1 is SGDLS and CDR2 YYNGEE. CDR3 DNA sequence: TGTGCCAGCAGCGCTCACAACACAGTCCCACTCGGGGAGCAGTACTTC. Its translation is CASSAHNTVPLGEQYF.

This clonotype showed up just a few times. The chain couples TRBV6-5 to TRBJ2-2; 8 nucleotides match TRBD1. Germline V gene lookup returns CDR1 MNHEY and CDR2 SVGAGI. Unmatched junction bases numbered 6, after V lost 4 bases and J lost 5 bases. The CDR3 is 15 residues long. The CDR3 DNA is TGTGCCAGCAGTTTTCGGACAGGGCGGACCGGGGAGCTGTTTTTT. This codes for CASSFRTGRTGELFF.

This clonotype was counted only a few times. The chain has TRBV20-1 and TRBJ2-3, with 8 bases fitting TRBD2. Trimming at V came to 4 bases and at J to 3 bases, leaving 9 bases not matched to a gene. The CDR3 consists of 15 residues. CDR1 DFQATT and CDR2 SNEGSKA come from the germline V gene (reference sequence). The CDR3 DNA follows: TGCAGTGCTAACGACGCGGGAGGAGAGACAGATACGCAGTATTTT. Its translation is CSANDAGGETDTQYF.

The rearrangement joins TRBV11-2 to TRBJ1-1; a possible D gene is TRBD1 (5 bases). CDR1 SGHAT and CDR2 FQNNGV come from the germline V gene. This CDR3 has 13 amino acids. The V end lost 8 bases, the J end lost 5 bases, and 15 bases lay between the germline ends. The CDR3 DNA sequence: TGTGCCAGCGGCCGGGGCGGGGAAACTGAAGCTTTCTTT. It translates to CASGRGGETEAFF.

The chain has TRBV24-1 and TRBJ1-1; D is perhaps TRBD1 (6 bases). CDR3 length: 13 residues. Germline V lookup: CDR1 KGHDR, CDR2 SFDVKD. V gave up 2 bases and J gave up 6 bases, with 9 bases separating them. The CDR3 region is CATSDSPGAEAFF. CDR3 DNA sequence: TGTGCCACCAGTGATTCCCCAGGGGCTGAAGCTTTCTTT.

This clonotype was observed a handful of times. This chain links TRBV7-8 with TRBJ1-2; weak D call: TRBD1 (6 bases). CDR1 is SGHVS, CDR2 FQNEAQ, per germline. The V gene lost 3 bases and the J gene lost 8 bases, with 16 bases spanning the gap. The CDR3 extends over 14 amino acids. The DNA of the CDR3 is TGTGCCAGCAGCTTGGTAACACAGGGCTACGGCTACACCTTC. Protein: CASSLVTQGYGYTF.

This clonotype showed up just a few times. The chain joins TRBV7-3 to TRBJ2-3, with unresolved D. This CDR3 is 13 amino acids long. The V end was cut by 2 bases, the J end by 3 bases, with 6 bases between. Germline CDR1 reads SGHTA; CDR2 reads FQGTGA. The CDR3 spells CASSLFLTDTQYF. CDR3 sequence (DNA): TGTGCCAGCAGCTTATTTCTGACAGATACGCAGTATTTT.

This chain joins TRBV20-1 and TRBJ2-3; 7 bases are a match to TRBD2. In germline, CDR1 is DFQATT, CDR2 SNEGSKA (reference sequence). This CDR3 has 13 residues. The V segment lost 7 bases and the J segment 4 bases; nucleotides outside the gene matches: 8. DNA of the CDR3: TGCAGTGTCCCGGGACTAACTGCAGATACGCAGTATTTT. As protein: CSVPGLTADTQYF.